Below are 21 T cell receptor beta chains sequenced from a single sample in a study of T cell responses to AZD1222 COVID-19 vaccine. The protocol was immunoSEQ multiplex PCR, while the TCRdb copy is restricted to in-frame clones and leaves out a portion. The table has about 73,000 clones, about 87% seen once. This specimen was peripheral blood, taken on day 0 of AZD1222 vaccination. The receptors were sampled from an adult in good health.

The chain couples TRBV2 to TRBJ2-7; 9 nucleotides agree with TRBD1. The CDR3 is 13 amino acids. Germline values: CDR1 SNHLY, CDR2 FYNNEI. V lost 9 bases, J lost 4 bases, and 7 bases stayed unmatched. CDR3 residues: CARGTGTRYEQYF. Written as DNA, the CDR3 is TGTGCCAGGGGGACAGGGACCAGATACGAGCAGTACTTC.

The rearrangement joins TRBV18 to TRBJ1-1; no clear D. Per the germline V gene, CDR1 is KGHSH and CDR2 is LQKENI. CDR3 length equals 15 residues. The V end lost 4 bases, the J end lost 1 base, and 13 bases lay between the germline ends. Here the CDR3 reads CASSLRGQANTEAFF. The CDR3 coding sequence is TGTGCCAGCTCACTAAGAGGGCAGGCGAACACTGAAGCTTTCTTT.

The chain couples TRBV6-5 to TRBJ2-3; D might be TRBD2 (7 bases). V lost 7 bases and J lost 2, with 16 bases in between. The CDR3 has 15 amino acids. The germline V gene has CDR1 MNHEY and CDR2 SVGAGI. In nucleotides, the CDR3 is TGTGCCAGCACCCACCGAGGGGGGGACACAGATACGCAGTATTTT. Translation: CASTHRGGDTDTQYF.

The CDR3 coding sequence is TGTGCCAGCAGTGGGGAGGCAGAAGCTTTCTTT. Protein product: CASSGEAEAFF. The chain recombines TRBV2 with TRBJ1-1; D unresolved. Trimming cost V 4 bases and J 8 bases, with 8 bases left between them. The CDR3 runs 11 residues. The germline CDR1 and CDR2 sequences are SNHLY and FYNNEI.

The chain combines TRBV2 with TRBJ2-1; D is uncertain. Per the germline V gene, CDR1 is SNHLY and CDR2 is FYNNEI. The CDR3 contains 13 residues. Trimming shortened V by 4 bases and J by 10 bases, and 14 bases separated the two germline ends. The CDR3 is CASSAQGFGEQFF. As DNA, the CDR3 is TGTGCCAGCAGTGCCCAAGGGTTCGGGGAGCAGTTCTTC.

This sequence joins TRBV7-2 and TRBJ1-1; D remains ambiguous. V was cut by 5 bases and J by 0 bases, with 10 bases left in between. Germline loops: CDR1 SGHTA, CDR2 FQGNSA. The CDR3 consists of 14 residues. The CDR3 DNA reads TGTGCCAGCAGCCCACGGACGGTGAACACTGAAGCTTTCTTT. Protein: CASSPRTVNTEAFF. Filled out from reference TRBV7-2 and TRBJ1-1, the complete variable domain reads GAGVSQSPSNKVTEKGKDVELRCDPISGHTALYWYRQSLGQGLEFLIYFQGNSAPDKSGLPSDRFSAERTGGSVSTLTIQRTQQEDSAVYLCASSPRTVNTEAFFGQGTRLTVV.

The CDR3 nucleotides read TGTGCCAGCAGCCTGAGGGGATCCGACTATGGCTACACCTTC. This gives the protein CASSLRGSDYGYTF. The V call is TRBV28, the J call TRBJ1-2, with D tentatively TRBD1 (5 bases). The CDR3 spans 14 residues. The germline V gene encodes CDR1 MDHEN and CDR2 SYDVKM. V lost 6 bases and J lost 3, with 14 bases in between.

The chain joins TRBV7-9 to TRBJ2-2; maybe TRBD2 (6 bases). Trimming pared 5 bases from V and 1 base from J, leaving 14 bases between. The length of the CDR3 is 16 residues. CDR1 SEHNR and CDR2 FQNEAQ come from the germline V gene (reference sequence). The CDR3 region is CASSPIGGGNTGELFF. As DNA, the CDR3 is TGTGCCAGCAGCCCAATCGGGGGAGGGAACACCGGGGAGCTGTTTTTT.

This clone has a single count. The chain couples TRBV4-1 to TRBJ2-1, with 10 bases that match TRBD2. Germline lookup yields CDR1 MGHRA and CDR2 YSYEKL. With V trimmed by 0 bases and J by 4 bases, 6 bases remained unmatched. This CDR3 spans 17 amino acids. In DNA, the CDR3 is TGCGCCAGCAGCCAAGATCCCGGGACTAGCGCATACAATGAGCAGTTCTTC. As protein: CASSQDPGTSAYNEQFF.

The chain recombines TRBV19 with TRBJ2-7; 9 nucleotides agree with TRBD1. Germline V lookup: CDR1 LNHDA, CDR2 SQIVND (reference sequence). The CDR3 is made up of 13 amino acids. V was pared by 10 bases and J by 6 bases, with 10 bases of the junction left unmatched. CDR3 in amino acids: CATAAGTGFEQYF. CDR3 sequence (DNA): TGTGCCACCGCGGCCGGGACAGGGTTCGAGCAGTACTTC. The entire variable domain, with the rest obtained from reference TRBV19 and TRBJ2-7, is as follows: DGGITQSPKYLFRKEGQNVTLSCEQNLNHDAMYWYRQDPGQGLRLIYYSQIVNDFQKGDIAEGYSVSREKKESFPLTVTSAQKNPTAFYLCATAAGTGFEQYFGPGTRLTVT.

The rearrangement links TRBV7-8 to TRBJ1-5; a possible D gene is TRBD1 (5 bases). The V gene's germline CDR1 is SGHVS and CDR2 FQNEAQ. The CDR3 has 16 residues. Trimming removed 5 bases from V and 2 bases from J, with 16 bases in between. DNA for the CDR3: TGTGCCAGCAGCCCTGAGGCAGGGTTCGGCAATCAGCCCCAGCATTTT. It is translated as CASSPEAGFGNQPQHF.

The V call is TRBV27, the J call TRBJ2-7; D is unclear. V was pared by 2 bases and J by 2 bases, with 10 bases between. CDR1 and CDR2 from the germline V gene are MNHEY and SMNVEV (reference sequence). This CDR3 has 14 residues. The CDR3 loop is CASSLKTDPYEQYF. The CDR3 DNA reads TGTGCCAGCAGTTTAAAGACGGATCCCTACGAGCAGTACTTC.

This clone is a singleton in its sample. The chain is built from TRBV19 and TRBJ2-2; D may match TRBD1 or TRBD2 (5 bases each). This CDR3 has 17 residues. The V gene's germline CDR1 is LNHDA and CDR2 SQIVND (reference sequence). Trimming pared 8 bases from V and 0 bases from J, leaving 19 bases between. CDR3: CASCRTWGGPNTGELFF. The CDR3 nucleotides read TGTGCCAGTTGCCGGACTTGGGGCGGGCCGAACACCGGGGAGCTGTTTTTT.

The J gene is TRBJ1-5, the V gene TRBV7-2; 8 nucleotides line up with TRBD1. The CDR3 sequence is 14 residues long. Germline CDR1 reads SGHTA; CDR2 reads FQGNSA. J was trimmed by 6 bases and V by 3 bases; bases with no gene match: 4. CDR3 sequence: CASSFGQGSQPQHF. The CDR3 coding sequence is TGTGCCAGCAGCTTTGGACAGGGTAGTCAGCCCCAGCATTTT.

This clone was picked up one time. The rearrangement links TRBV28 to TRBJ1-1; D unclear. Germline V gene sequence: CDR1 MDHEN, CDR2 SYDVKM. This CDR3 contains 13 residues. The ends were cut back, 6 bases at V and 4 bases at J, with 12 bases in the middle. CDR3: CASRSILSTEAFF. The DNA of the CDR3 is TGTGCCAGCAGGTCAATACTGAGCACTGAAGCTTTCTTT.

This clone ranks as medium-sized (0.01 to 0.1%). The rearrangement links TRBV12-5 to TRBJ1-1; no firm D call. CDR3 length: 13 amino acids. In germline, CDR1 is LGHNT, CDR2 FRNRAP. Trimming shortened V by 1 base and J by 1 base, and 4 bases separated the two germline ends. As DNA, the CDR3 is TGTGCTAGTGGTTTGGAGCCGAACACTGAAGCTTTCTTT. Its translation: CASGLEPNTEAFF. Variable domain in full (rest from reference TRBV12-5 and TRBJ1-1): DARVTQTPRHKVTEMGQEVTMRCQPILGHNTVFWYRQTMMQGLELLAYFRNRAPLDDSGMPKDRFSAEMPDATLATLKIQPSEPRDSAVYFCASGLEPNTEAFFGQGTRLTVV.

This chain connects TRBV9 to TRBJ2-3; no reliable D call. V shed 0 bases and J shed 5 bases, with 7 bases lying between them. Germline V lookup: CDR1 SGDLS, CDR2 YYNGEE. The CDR3 totals 13 residues. As DNA, the CDR3 is TGTGCCAGCAGCGTAGGTTGGGGAGATACGCAGTATTTT. Translation: CASSVGWGDTQYF.

V gene TRBV15 combines with J gene TRBJ2-3, with 10 bases aligning to TRBD2. Germline values: CDR1 LNHNV, CDR2 YYDKDF (reference sequence). V lost 5 bases and J lost 0; bases outside the gene matches: 5. The CDR3 length is 16 residues. The CDR3 DNA is TGTGCCACCAGCGGACTAGCGGCGGGTAGCACAGATACGCAGTATTTT. It encodes CATSGLAAGSTDTQYF.

This sequence joins TRBV2 and TRBJ2-1; 13 nucleotides align to TRBD2. The V and J ends lost 2 bases and 9 bases, in that order; junction bases with no gene match: 4. CDR1 and CDR2 (germline): SNHLY, FYNNEI. The CDR3 sequence is 15 residues long. This CDR3 is CASSETSGGAGEQFF. The DNA for the CDR3 is TGTGCCAGCAGTGAAACTAGCGGGGGGGCTGGTGAGCAGTTCTTC.

This sequence joins TRBV11-2 and TRBJ2-7; D is uncertain. Germline V gene lookup returns CDR1 SGHAT and CDR2 FQNNGV. Trimming stripped 0 bases from V and 4 bases from J, with 10 bases between. The CDR3 is 14 amino acids. The CDR3 here is CASSLDPQEYEQYF. The CDR3 nucleotides are TGTGCCAGCAGCTTAGACCCTCAGGAGTACGAGCAGTACTTC.

The genes are TRBV10-3 and TRBJ1-3; tentative D call: TRBD1 (5 bases). The germline V and J ends were trimmed by 7 bases and 2 bases, with 12 bases remaining between them. Germline CDR1 ENHRY, CDR2 SYGVKD. This CDR3 is built from 14 residues. In nucleotides, the CDR3 is TGTGCCATCAACCTCCAGGGCCCTGGAAACACCATATATTTT. Translation: CAINLQGPGNTIYF.